This T cell receptor beta chain is from a study of T cells in Graves' hyperthyroidism and ophthalmopathy. Regions amplified from RNA transcripts were the TCR beta CDR3 regions. Initially, a first-round RT-PCR of the TCR CDR3 employed the HTBI primer set. TCRdb processed the multiplex PCR reads anew with MiXCR; each CDR3 protein has one entry. The data show about 270,000 distinct CDR3 sequences, 22% seen once. Clinical symptoms, serum thyroxine, TRAb, thyroid ultrasound and orbital computed tomography informed diagnoses. This clonotype was seen a few times. V gave up 5 bases and J gave up 3 bases; unmatched junction bases: 12. Germline assignment: CDR1 SGHTA and CDR2 FQGTGA. CDR3 length: 17 residues.

The chain joins TRBV7-3 to TRBJ2-5; 10 positions match TRBD2. Sequencing was done on a sample of blood. This receptor was taken from a man under 40 with Graves' ophthalmopathy. The CDR3 bases are TGTGCCAGCAGCCCCCGGGGGGCGCTAGCGGGGGAAGAGACCCAGTACTTC. It specifies CASSPRGALAGEETQYF.